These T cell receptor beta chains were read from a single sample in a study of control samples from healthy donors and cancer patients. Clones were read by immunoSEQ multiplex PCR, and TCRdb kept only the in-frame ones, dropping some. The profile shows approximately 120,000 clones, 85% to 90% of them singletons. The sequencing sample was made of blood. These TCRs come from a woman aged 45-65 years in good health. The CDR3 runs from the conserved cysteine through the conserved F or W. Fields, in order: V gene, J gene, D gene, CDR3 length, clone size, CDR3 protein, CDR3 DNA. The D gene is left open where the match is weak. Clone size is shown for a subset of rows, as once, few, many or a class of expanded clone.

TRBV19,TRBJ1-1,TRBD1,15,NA,CASLKGQGMNTEAFF,TGTGCCAGCTTAAAGGGACAGGGCATGAACACTGAAGCTTTCTTT
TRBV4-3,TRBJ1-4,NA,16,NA,CASSPNVRPSNEKLFF,TGCGCCAGCAGCCCGAACGTGCGTCCTTCTAATGAAAAACTGTTTTTT
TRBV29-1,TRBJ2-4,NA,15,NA,CSVEGQRGAKNIQYF,TGCAGCGTTGAAGGGCAGCGAGGCGCCAAAAACATTCAGTACTTC
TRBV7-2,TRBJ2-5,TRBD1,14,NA,CASSFDRGPETQYF,TGTGCCAGCAGCTTCGACAGGGGGCCAGAGACCCAGTACTTC
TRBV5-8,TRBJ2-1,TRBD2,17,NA,CASSPRGLAGTVGEQFF,TGTGCCAGCAGCCCGAGAGGACTAGCGGGAACAGTGGGTGAGCAGTTCTTC
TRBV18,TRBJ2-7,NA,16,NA,CASSPPLTGAPYEQYF,TGTGCCAGCTCACCTCCCTTAACGGGGGCCCCCTACGAGCAGTACTTC
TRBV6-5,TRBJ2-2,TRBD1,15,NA,CASTRDRNPTGELFF,TGTGCCAGCACACGGGACAGGAACCCCACCGGGGAGCTGTTTTTT
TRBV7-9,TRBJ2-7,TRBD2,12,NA,CASSAGERGQYF,TGTGCCAGCAGCGCAGGAGAGCGGGGGCAGTACTTC
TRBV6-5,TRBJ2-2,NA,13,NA,CASSYYINGELFF,TGTGCCAGCAGTTACTACATCAACGGGGAGCTGTTTTTT
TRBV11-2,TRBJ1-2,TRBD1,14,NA,CASSPPTGVYGYTF,TGTGCCAGCAGCCCCCCGACAGGGGTCTATGGCTACACCTTC
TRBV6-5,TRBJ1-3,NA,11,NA,CASRGAHTIYF,TGTGCCAGCAGGGGGGCGCACACCATATATTTT
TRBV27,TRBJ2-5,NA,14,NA,CASSLDRNQETQYF,TGTGCCAGCAGCCTCGACAGGAACCAAGAGACCCAGTACTTC
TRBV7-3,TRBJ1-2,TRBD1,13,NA,CASSRDRVSGYTF,TGTGCCAGCAGTCGGGACAGGGTGTCCGGCTACACCTTC
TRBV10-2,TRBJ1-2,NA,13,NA,CASSQQDSEGYTF,TGCGCCAGCAGTCAGCAGGACAGCGAGGGCTACACCTTC
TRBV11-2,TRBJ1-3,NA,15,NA,CASSPLGTVLNTIYF,TGTGCCAGCAGCCCCTTGGGCACGGTACTCAACACCATATATTTT
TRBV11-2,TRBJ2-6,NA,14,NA,CASSLLRGANVLTF,TGTGCCAGCAGCTTGCTAAGAGGGGCCAACGTCCTGACTTTC
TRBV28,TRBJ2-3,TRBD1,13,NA,CASTQGATDTQYF,TGTGCCAGCACCCAGGGGGCAACAGATACGCAGTATTTT
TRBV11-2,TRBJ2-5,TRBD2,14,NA,CASRRAGYQETQYF,TGTGCCAGCAGGCGAGCGGGGTACCAAGAGACCCAGTACTTC
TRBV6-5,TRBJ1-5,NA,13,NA,CASSYSRVQPQHF,TGTGCCAGCAGTTACTCACGGGTCCAGCCCCAGCATTTT
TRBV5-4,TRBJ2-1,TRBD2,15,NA,CASSRTSGSGDEQFF,TGTGCCAGCAGCCGGACTAGCGGGAGTGGGGATGAGCAGTTCTTC
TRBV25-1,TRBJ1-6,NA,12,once,CASSYPNSPLHF,TGTGCCAGCAGTTACCCCAATTCACCCCTCCACTTT
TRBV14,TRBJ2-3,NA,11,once,CASSWSDTQYF,TGTGCCAGCAGCTGGTCAGATACGCAGTATTTT
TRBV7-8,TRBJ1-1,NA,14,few,CASSLAIWNTEAFF,TGTGCCAGCAGCTTAGCTATCTGGAACACTGAAGCTTTCTTT
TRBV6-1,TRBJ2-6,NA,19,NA,CASSEKEQIIASGANVLTF,TGTGCCAGCAGTGAAAAAGAGCAGATTATAGCCTCTGGGGCCAACGTCCTGACTTTC
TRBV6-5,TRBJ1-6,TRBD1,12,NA,CASLSGTGALHF,TGTGCCAGCCTTTCCGGGACAGGGGCCCTCCACTTT
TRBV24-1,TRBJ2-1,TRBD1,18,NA,CATSDSRRRDSSYNEQFF,TGTGCCACCAGTGATTCAAGGCGCCGGGACAGCTCCTACAATGAGCAGTTCTTC
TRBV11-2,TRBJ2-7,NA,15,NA,CASSSDRESQYEQYF,TGTGCCAGCAGCTCCGACCGGGAATCCCAATACGAGCAGTACTTC
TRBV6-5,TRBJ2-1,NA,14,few,CASSAGLLYNEQFF,TGTGCCAGCAGCGCGGGACTCCTCTACAATGAGCAGTTCTTC
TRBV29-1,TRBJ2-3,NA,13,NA,CSVLNANTDTQYF,TGCAGCGTCCTAAACGCGAACACAGATACGCAGTATTTT
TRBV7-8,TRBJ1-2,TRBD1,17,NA,CASSLGNRDRGLYGYTF,TGTGCCAGCAGCTTAGGGAACCGGGACAGGGGGCTTTATGGCTACACCTTC
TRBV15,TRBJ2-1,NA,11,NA,CATSSHNEQFF,TGTGCCACCAGCTCACACAATGAGCAGTTCTTC
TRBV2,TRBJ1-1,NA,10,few,CASVDSEAFF,TGTGCCAGCGTGGACAGCGAAGCTTTCTTT
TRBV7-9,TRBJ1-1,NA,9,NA,CATQGGAFF,TGTGCCACGCAGGGAGGAGCTTTCTTT
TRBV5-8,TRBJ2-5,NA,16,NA,CASSFYSGVGQETQYF,TGTGCCAGCAGCTTTTATTCCGGGGTAGGCCAAGAGACCCAGTACTTC
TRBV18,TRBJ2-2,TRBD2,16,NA,CASSHGLAGGTGELFF,TGTGCCAGCTCACACGGACTAGCGGGAGGGACCGGGGAGCTGTTTTTT
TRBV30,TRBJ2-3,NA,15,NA,CAWSVGWGRTDTQYF,TGTGCCTGGAGTGTAGGTTGGGGAAGGACAGATACGCAGTATTTT
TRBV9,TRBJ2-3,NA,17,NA,CASSVFPAGSIADTQYF,TGTGCCAGCAGCGTATTCCCCGCTGGGAGTATCGCAGATACGCAGTATTTT
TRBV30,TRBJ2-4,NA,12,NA,CAWSRGQNIQYF,TGTGCCTGGAGTCGGGGACAAAACATTCAGTACTTC
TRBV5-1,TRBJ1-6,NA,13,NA,CASSLNYNSPLHF,TGCGCCAGCAGTCTCAACTATAATTCACCCCTCCACTTT
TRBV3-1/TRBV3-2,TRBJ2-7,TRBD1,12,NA,CASGQGDYEQYF,TGTGCCAGCGGGCAGGGGGACTACGAGCAGTACTTC
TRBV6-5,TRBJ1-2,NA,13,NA,CAVAIQGGYGYTF,TGTGCCGTGGCGATACAGGGTGGCTATGGCTACACCTTC
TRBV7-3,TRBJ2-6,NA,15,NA,CASSSHSGGANVLTF,TGTGCCAGCAGCAGCCATTCCGGCGGGGCCAACGTCCTGACTTTC
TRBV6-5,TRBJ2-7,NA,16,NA,CASSYSRQVSSYEQYF,TGTGCCAGCAGTTACTCGCGACAGGTTAGCTCCTACGAGCAGTACTTC
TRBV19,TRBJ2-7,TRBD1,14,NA,CASSAQGAPGEQYF,TGTGCCAGTAGTGCCCAGGGGGCGCCCGGCGAGCAGTACTTC
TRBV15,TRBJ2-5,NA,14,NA,CATIQGLGKETQYF,TGTGCCACCATTCAGGGTTTAGGTAAAGAGACCCAGTACTTC
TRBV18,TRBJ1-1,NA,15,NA,CASSPDKVANTEAFF,TGTGCCAGCTCACCCGATAAAGTGGCGAACACTGAAGCTTTCTTT
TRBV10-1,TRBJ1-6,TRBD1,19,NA,CASSDPRTGGSSYNSPLHF,TGCGCCAGCAGTGATCCAAGGACAGGAGGTAGCTCCTATAATTCACCCCTCCACTTT
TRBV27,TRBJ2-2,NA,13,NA,CASRRQGGGELFF,TGTGCCAGCAGACGACAGGGAGGCGGGGAGCTGTTTTTT
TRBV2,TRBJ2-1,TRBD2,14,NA,CASGGRARRNEQFF,TGTGCCAGCGGCGGGAGGGCCAGGAGGAATGAGCAGTTCTTC